The 24 T cell receptor beta chains below all came from one sample that was sequenced in a study of graft-versus-host responses after intestinal transplantation. Some clones are missing from TCRdb's copy, which holds only in-frame ones; the method was immunoSEQ multiplex PCR. Of 37,000 or so clones in the sample, 87% are singletons; the top ten hold roughly 18%. Lymphocytes (intraepithelial and lamina propria) were released by processing the graft tissue. The material was ileum tissue, obtained around 190 days after intestinal transplant. Every receptor here comes from a human patient who received an intestinal transplant, so some T cells may come from the graft donor.

The chain uses TRBV5-5 and TRBJ1-6; maybe TRBD1 (5 bases). Germline loops: CDR1 SGHKS, CDR2 YYEKEE (reference sequence). The ends were cut back, 0 bases at V and 9 bases at J, with 10 bases in the middle. This CDR3 comprises 14 residues. The CDR3 sequence is CASSLGGVSSPLHF. As DNA, the CDR3 is TGTGCCAGCAGCTTGGGAGGGGTCAGTTCACCCCTCCACTTT.

In its sample, this clone was seen a few times. The rearrangement links TRBV6-5 to TRBJ2-7; tentatively, D is TRBD2 (6 bases). From germline, CDR1 is MNHEY and CDR2 SVGAGI. CDR3 length equals 15 residues. V lost 0 bases, J lost 3 bases, and 12 bases lay in between. CDR3 coding DNA: TGTGCCAGCAGTTACTCGCGGGATAAGTTCTACGAGCAGTACTTC. Translation: CASSYSRDKFYEQYF.

The sample holds one count of this clone. This rearrangement joins TRBV7-8 to TRBJ2-1; 8 bases are a match to TRBD2. Germline V gene sequence: CDR1 SGHVS, CDR2 FQNEAQ. V lost 5 bases, J lost 0 bases, and 6 bases stayed unmatched. This CDR3 is 16 amino acids long. Here the CDR3 DNA reads TGTGCCAGCAGCCGACGCGGGGGGAGCTCCTACAATGAGCAGTTCTTC. This translates into CASSRRGGSSYNEQFF.

The CDR3 coding sequence is TGTGCCAGCAGCTTACTAGGGCGGGAGGGCCTAGGCGAGCAGTACTTC. Residues: CASSLLGREGLGEQYF. The V and J genes are TRBV7-4 and TRBJ2-7; TRBD2 agrees at 9 bases. The CDR3 length is 16 residues. Looked up from germline, CDR1 is SGHVT and CDR2 is SQSDAQ. The V segment lost 2 bases and the J segment 6 bases; nucleotides outside the gene matches: 11.

The chain is built from TRBV13 and TRBJ2-5; no clear D gene. Trimming removed 5 bases from V and 1 base from J, with 17 bases in between. The CDR3 contains 16 residues. Germline-derived CDR1 and CDR2 are PRHDT and FYEKMQ (reference sequence). CDR3 nucleotides: TGTGCCAGCAGCGGTCAGGCGCAAAAAGGCCAAGAGACCCAGTACTTC. It codes for CASSGQAQKGQETQYF. The whole variable domain, filled in from reference TRBV13 and TRBJ2-5, reads AAGVIQSPRHLIKEKRETATLKCYPIPRHDTVYWYQQGPGQDPQFLISFYEKMQSDKGSIPDRFSAQQFSDYHSELNMSSLELGDSALYFCASSGQAQKGQETQYFGPGTRLLVL.

The chain recombines TRBV5-6 with TRBJ2-4; D gene unclear. Germline-derived CDR1 and CDR2 are SGHDT and YYEEEE. This CDR3 is 14 amino acids long. Trimming took off 2 bases at V and 2 bases at J, with 8 bases between the two ends. The CDR3 spells CASSFGWPKNIQYF. CDR3 nucleotides: TGTGCCAGCAGCTTTGGCTGGCCCAAAAACATTCAGTACTTC.

V gene TRBV5-1 combines with J gene TRBJ2-7, with 7 bases that match TRBD1. The CDR3 has 15 amino acids. Germline V gene sequence: CDR1 SGHRS, CDR2 YFSETQ. After removal of 5 bases from V and 0 bases from J, the junction contained 8 bases not matched to a gene. This CDR3 reads CASRPTGLSSYEQYF. The CDR3 coding sequence is TGCGCCAGCAGACCGACAGGGTTGAGCTCCTACGAGCAGTACTTC.

J is TRBJ2-5 and V is TRBV2, with a possible D match to TRBD1 (6 bases). Germline CDR1 SNHLY, CDR2 FYNNEI. V lost 10 bases and J 5 bases, leaving 17 bases between the germline ends. CDR3 length: 13 amino acids. The CDR3 sequence is CATAGEQGETQYF. CDR3 in DNA: TGTGCCACCGCAGGGGAGCAGGGGGAGACCCAGTACTTC.

The V and J genes are TRBV2 and TRBJ2-3; the match to TRBD2 covers 7 bases. The CDR3 has 14 amino acids. The V gene's germline CDR1 is SNHLY and CDR2 FYNNEI. V trimming: 4 bases; J trimming: 2 bases; junction bases outside the gene matches: 3. The CDR3 DNA follows: TGTGCCAGCAGTGGGGGACTACACACAGATACGCAGTATTTT. Encoded protein: CASSGGLHTDTQYF.

CDR3 region: CASSFTGQGSYGYTF. The CDR3 nucleotides read TGTGCCAGCAGTTTTACTGGACAGGGCAGCTATGGCTACACCTTC. The chain joins TRBV27 to TRBJ1-2; 8 nucleotides line up with TRBD1. CDR1 is MNHEY, CDR2 SMNVEV, per germline (reference sequence). The CDR3 contains 15 residues. V gave up 3 bases and J gave up 4 bases; unmatched junction bases: 7.

V and J are TRBV4-1 and TRBJ2-5, with D possibly called TRBD1 or TRBD2 (5 bases each). The ends were cut back, 0 bases at V and 4 bases at J, with 15 bases in the middle. CDR1 and CDR2 from the germline V gene are MGHRA and YSYEKL. The CDR3 loop spans 16 amino acids. CDR3 sequence reads: CASSQDPLIGGETQYF. In DNA form, the CDR3 reads TGCGCCAGCAGCCAAGATCCACTAATTGGGGGAGAGACCCAGTACTTC.

The rearrangement uses TRBV28 and TRBJ1-4; the D gene is possibly TRBD1 (5 bases). Trimming cost V 3 bases and J 7 bases, with 15 bases left between them. Germline V gene lookup returns CDR1 MDHEN and CDR2 SYDVKM. CDR3 length equals 15 residues. The CDR3 region is CASSFRQGGAEKLFF. In DNA, the CDR3 is TGTGCCAGCAGTTTCAGGCAGGGCGGGGCTGAAAAACTGTTTTTT. Variable domain in full (rest from reference TRBV28 and TRBJ1-4): DVKVTQSSRYLVKRTGEKVFLECVQDMDHENMFWYRQDPGLGLRLIYFSYDVKMKEKGDIPEGYSVSREKKERFSLILESASTNQTSMYLCASSFRQGGAEKLFFGSGTQLSVL.

The rearrangement uses TRBV27 and TRBJ1-1, with a weak D call TRBD1 (6 bases). Germline V gene lookup returns CDR1 MNHEY and CDR2 SMNVEV (reference sequence). The V gene lost 5 bases and the J gene lost 6 bases, with 16 bases spanning the gap. The CDR3 has 14 residues. The CDR3 sequence is CASSPWTATAEAFF. CDR3 nucleotides: TGTGCCAGCAGTCCCTGGACAGCCACAGCTGAAGCTTTCTTT.

This clone was seen a single time. The chain is built from TRBV6-1 and TRBJ1-6; D call uncertain. The CDR3 contains 13 residues. Looked up from germline, CDR1 is MNHNS and CDR2 is SASEGT. V was cut by 1 base and J by 8 bases, with 6 bases left in between. For the CDR3, the DNA is TGTGCCAGCAGTGAAGGGGTGGATTCACCCCTCCACTTT. This codes for CASSEGVDSPLHF.

The chain is built from TRBV23-1 and TRBJ2-6; D may be TRBD1 or TRBD2 (5 bases each). TRBV23-1 is reported as an ORF; its role is uncertain. The CDR3 sequence is 17 residues long. Trimming stripped 11 bases from V and 0 bases from J, with 20 bases between. CDR3 loop: CAAWGKGSCSGANVLTF. As DNA, the CDR3 is TGCGCCGCATGGGGGAAGGGCTCTTGCTCTGGGGCCAACGTCCTGACTTTC.

The genes are TRBV21-1 and TRBJ1-1; the listed D gene, TRBD1, was not tested against the DNA. TRBV21-1 is annotated as a pseudogene. CDR3 length equals 18 residues. CDR3 nucleotides: TGTGCCAGCAGCAAATCCCCGACAGGGCCAGGGAGTAACACTGAAGCTTTCTTT. Encoded protein: CASSKSPTGPGSNTEAFF.

This sequence joins TRBV18 and TRBJ2-3; D gene uncertain. The CDR3 is 14 residues long. With 6 bases removed from V and 1 base from J, the gap between germline ends came to 11 bases. Germline values: CDR1 KGHSH, CDR2 LQKENI. CDR3 region: CASSPRTRTDTQYF. The CDR3 region has the DNA TGTGCCAGCTCGCCTCGAACCCGCACAGATACGCAGTATTTT.

The rearrangement uses TRBV11-2 and TRBJ2-1; 8 bases agree with TRBD1. Germline assignment: CDR1 SGHAT and CDR2 FQNNGV. The CDR3 has 16 amino acids. V lost 5 bases to trimming and J lost 4 bases; unmatched junction nucleotides: 10. In DNA, the CDR3 is TGTGCCAGCAGCGCATCCGGGACAGGAGGATACAATGAGCAGTTCTTC. Translation: CASSASGTGGYNEQFF. Based on the CDR3 plus reference TRBV11-2 and TRBJ2-1, the full variable domain is EAGVAQSPRYKIIEKRQSVAFWCNPISGHATLYWYQQILGQGPKLLIQFQNNGVVDDSQLPKDRFSAERLKGVDSTLKIQPAKLEDSAVYLCASSASGTGGYNEQFFGPGTRLTVL.

A single count supports this clone. The rearrangement joins TRBV7-8 to TRBJ2-4; the D is unclear. The CDR3 has 14 residues. Germline V gene sequence: CDR1 SGHVS, CDR2 FQNEAQ. Between the trimmed V and J ends, which lost 5 bases and 2 bases, there was a span of 10 bases. The CDR3 DNA reads TGTGCCAGCAGCGCCATAGATTCCAAAAACATTCAGTACTTC. Amino acid sequence: CASSAIDSKNIQYF.

This chain connects TRBV6-6 to TRBJ2-3; TRBD2 agrees at 12 bases. Germline assignment: CDR1 MNHNY and CDR2 SVGAGI (reference sequence). V dropped 2 bases and J dropped 6; count of bases not matched to a gene: 6. The CDR3 is made up of 16 amino acids. CDR3 residues: CASSYGSSGGADTQYF. CDR3 nucleotides: TGTGCCAGCAGTTACGGGTCTAGCGGGGGGGCGGATACGCAGTATTTT.

The chain combines TRBV7-6 with TRBJ2-3, with 8 bases fitting TRBD2. This CDR3 has 15 amino acids. The germline V gene has CDR1 SGHVS and CDR2 FNYEAQ. The V gene end was trimmed by 5 bases and the J gene end by 1 base; junction bases not matched to a gene: 5. The CDR3 region is CASSPIGGGTDTQYF. Written as DNA, the CDR3 is TGTGCCAGCAGCCCCATCGGGGGGGGCACAGATACGCAGTATTTT.

A note on this clone: At one end, the junction sequence differs from germline, possibly due to a read error. This chain connects TRBV7-9 to TRBJ2-1, with a weak D call TRBD2 (5 bases). The germline V gene has CDR1 SEHNR and CDR2 FQNEAQ (reference sequence). The CDR3 length is 13 residues. The CDR3 is CASSLASYNEQFF. In nucleotides, the CDR3 is TGTGCCAGCAGCCTAGCCTCCTACAATGAGCAGTTCTTC.

The sample holds a few counts of this clone. The V call is TRBV11-3, the J call TRBJ2-1; the D call may be TRBD1 or TRBD2 (5 bases each). The CDR3 is 15 amino acids. Germline CDR1 is SGHNT and CDR2 is YENEEA. Trimming cost V 0 bases and J 7 bases, with 13 bases left between them. In DNA form, the CDR3 reads TGTGCCAGCAGCTTAGAGGGGCCGGGGCAGAATGAGCAGTTCTTC. This sequence encodes CASSLEGPGQNEQFF.

This chain links TRBV5-1 with TRBJ2-7; D ambiguous. CDR3 length: 13 amino acids. Germline V gene lookup returns CDR1 SGHRS and CDR2 YFSETQ. Trimming took 1 base from V and 1 from J, leaving 6 bases between them. The CDR3 DNA follows: TGCGCCAGCAGCTTGCTAGGGTCCTACGAGCAGTACTTC. It is translated as CASSLLGSYEQYF.